A single sample is the source of the 31 T cell receptor beta chains below, sequenced in a study of blood T cell repertoires in COVID-19. Clones were sequenced by immunoSEQ multiplex PCR, and TCRdb holds only the in-frame ones, with some missing. The profile shows a few hundred thousand clones, about 85% of them singletons. The sample consisted of peripheral blood. Receptor source: a woman aged 18-29 years with acute or convalescent COVID-19.

This chain connects TRBV5-1 to TRBJ1-2, with D perhaps matching TRBD1 (6 bases). Trimming took 0 bases from V and 4 from J, leaving 13 bases between them. This CDR3 is 15 amino acids long. Germline values: CDR1 SGHRS, CDR2 YFSETQ. CDR3 sequence (DNA): TGCGCCAGCAGCTTGGGGGGGCAGGGGACCTATGGCTACACCTTC. Protein: CASSLGGQGTYGYTF.

V gene TRBV9 combines with J gene TRBJ2-1; 8 nucleotides line up with TRBD2. With V trimmed by 3 bases and J by 6 bases, 2 bases remained unmatched. The germline CDR1 and CDR2 sequences are SGDLS and YYNGEE. The CDR3 runs to 13 residues. CDR3 loop: CASSAGGVNEQFF. The DNA for the CDR3 is TGTGCCAGCAGCGCGGGAGGGGTCAATGAGCAGTTCTTC.

J is TRBJ1-2 and V is TRBV10-3, with D unclear. Germline V CDR1 and CDR2: ENHRY, SYGVKD. V was clipped by 3 bases and J by 2 bases, with 7 bases between them. The CDR3 totals 13 residues. CDR3: CAISDFKNYGYTF. The CDR3 DNA reads as TGTGCCATCAGTGATTTCAAAAACTATGGCTACACCTTC.

The chain employs TRBV28 and TRBJ1-1; the D is unclear. CDR3 length: 13 amino acids. Germline CDR1 and CDR2: MDHEN and SYDVKM. The V end lost 6 bases, the J end lost 0 bases, and 8 bases lay between the germline ends. CDR3 sequence (DNA): TGTGCCAGCAGAACAGTCATGAACACTGAAGCTTTCTTT. Protein product: CASRTVMNTEAFF.

J is TRBJ2-2 and V is TRBV7-9, with D perhaps TRBD2 (5 bases). The V and J ends lost 7 bases and 2 bases respectively, with 17 bases between them. The germline V gene has CDR1 SEHNR and CDR2 FQNEAQ (reference sequence). The CDR3 contains 16 residues. The DNA of the CDR3 is TGTGCCAGCATCAATCTTGGGCTAGCTAACACCGGGGAGCTGTTTTTT. It specifies CASINLGLANTGELFF.

The chain employs TRBV11-2 and TRBJ2-5, with TRBD2 matching over 14 bases. With V trimmed by 4 bases and J by 4 bases, 8 bases remained unmatched. CDR1 is SGHAT, CDR2 FQNNGV, per germline. This CDR3 spans 17 amino acids. This CDR3 is CASSSQTSGGARETQYF. The CDR3 region has the DNA TGTGCCAGCAGCTCCCAGACTAGCGGGGGGGCTAGAGAGACCCAGTACTTC.

The J gene is TRBJ2-2, the V gene TRBV10-3; TRBD2 aligns across 16 bases. This CDR3 has 15 amino acids. Looked up from germline, CDR1 is ENHRY and CDR2 is SYGVKD. After removal of 6 bases from V and 5 bases from J, the junction contained 0 bases not matched to a gene. In DNA form, the CDR3 reads TGTGCCATCAGGGGACTAGCGGGAGGGACCGGGGAGCTGTTTTTT. Residues: CAIRGLAGGTGELFF.

V gene TRBV5-6 combines with J gene TRBJ1-1; 12 bases map to TRBD1. This CDR3 spans 16 amino acids. Germline-derived CDR1 and CDR2 are SGHDT and YYEEEE. V shed 4 bases, J shed 4 bases, and the junction held 8 bases outside the gene matches. The CDR3 sequence: CASSGGQGAGGTEAFF. As DNA, the CDR3 is TGTGCCAGCAGCGGGGGACAGGGGGCTGGGGGCACTGAAGCTTTCTTT.

The chain has TRBV7-3 and TRBJ2-7, with D perhaps TRBD1 (5 bases). The CDR3 covers 12 residues. In germline, CDR1 is SGHTA, CDR2 FQGTGA. Trimming took off 2 bases at V and 5 bases at J, with 7 bases between the two ends. Here the CDR3 DNA reads TGTGCCAGCAGCTTATCAGGGAACGAGCAGTACTTC. The encoded protein is CASSLSGNEQYF.

This chain joins TRBV10-2 and TRBJ2-1; the match to TRBD2 covers 10 bases. The CDR3 is 15 amino acids. Per the germline V gene, CDR1 is WSHSY and CDR2 is SAAADI. J lost 7 bases, V lost 2 bases, and 5 bases had no gene match. DNA for the CDR3: TGCGCCAGCAGTGAGGGAGCGGGGGGGCGGAATGAGCAGTTCTTC. Translation gives CASSEGAGGRNEQFF.

The table lists this clone with a count of one. The chain carries TRBV28 and TRBJ2-1; weak D call: TRBD2 (5 bases). CDR1 and CDR2 (germline): MDHEN, SYDVKM. The germline V and J ends were trimmed by 2 bases and 10 bases, with 15 bases remaining between them. The CDR3 extends over 14 amino acids. The CDR3 sequence: CASSLNPSPREQFF. As DNA, the CDR3 is TGTGCCAGCAGTTTAAACCCTAGCCCTAGGGAGCAGTTCTTC.

A word on this clone: Other DNA sequences in the same sample also yield this CDR3. The V call is TRBV9, the J call TRBJ1-1; 7 nucleotides line up with TRBD1. CDR3 size: 14 residues. Trimming took 3 bases from V and 0 from J; bases not matched to a gene: 2. Germline CDR1 and CDR2: SGDLS and YYNGEE. CDR3 DNA sequence: TGTGCCAGCAGCGCGGACAGGATGAACACTGAAGCTTTCTTT. Protein sequence: CASSADRMNTEAFF.

The chain links TRBV27 to TRBJ2-1; 7 bases fit TRBD1. The CDR3 sequence is 16 residues long. V lost 5 bases and J lost 5; bases outside the gene matches: 12. Germline lookup yields CDR1 MNHEY and CDR2 SMNVEV (reference sequence). The DNA for the CDR3 is TGTGCCAGCAGTCCTTCAAGAGACAGGGTGGACAATGAGCAGTTCTTC. Protein sequence: CASSPSRDRVDNEQFF.

The chain couples TRBV6-5 to TRBJ1-5; 9 bases align to TRBD1. CDR1 is MNHEY, CDR2 SVGAGI, per germline. V lost 6 bases and J lost 4; bases outside the gene matches: 4. The CDR3 loop spans 14 amino acids. The CDR3, as DNA: TGTGCCAGCAGGAAGACAGGGGGGAATCAGCCCCAGCATTTT. Translation: CASRKTGGNQPQHF.

The chain links TRBV28 to TRBJ1-5; 8 nucleotides match TRBD1. Germline-derived CDR1 and CDR2 are MDHEN and SYDVKM. The CDR3 length is 16 residues. J lost 7 bases, V lost 5 bases, and 13 bases had no gene match. CDR3 sequence reads: CASSPGLDRAGQPQHF. CDR3 DNA sequence: TGTGCCAGCAGTCCAGGCCTGGACAGGGCAGGACAGCCCCAGCATTTT.

The CDR3 sequence is CASSPQAATNEKLFF. CDR3 nucleotide sequence: TGTGCCAGCAGCCCCCAGGCTGCAACTAATGAAAAACTGTTTTTT. This rearrangement joins TRBV7-2 to TRBJ1-4; D remains ambiguous. CDR1 and CDR2 (germline): SGHTA, FQGNSA. Between the trimmed V and J ends, which lost 5 bases and 0 bases, there was a span of 10 bases. The CDR3 is 15 amino acids.

The chain employs TRBV28 and TRBJ2-7, with 8 bases matching TRBD1. The CDR3 contains 15 residues. The V gene end was trimmed by 3 bases and the J gene end by 5 bases; junction bases not matched to a gene: 9. The germline CDR1 and CDR2 sequences are MDHEN and SYDVKM. The CDR3 bases are TGTGCCAGCAGTTTGGGACAGGCCCCTGCCAACGAGCAGTACTTC. This encodes CASSLGQAPANEQYF. Looking up the rest from reference TRBV28 and TRBJ2-7 gives the full variable domain: DVKVTQSSRYLVKRTGEKVFLECVQDMDHENMFWYRQDPGLGLRLIYFSYDVKMKEKGDIPEGYSVSREKKERFSLILESASTNQTSMYLCASSLGQAPANEQYFGPGTRLTVT.

This clone was observed a single time. The V and J genes are TRBV29-1 and TRBJ1-2, with a weak D call TRBD1 (5 bases). This CDR3 has 15 residues. The germline CDR1 and CDR2 sequences are SQVTM and ANQGSEA. The germline V and J ends were trimmed by 7 bases and 4 bases, with 22 bases remaining between them. Written as DNA, the CDR3 is TGCAGCGGTAGAGGAGGGGACGAGGCTGTCTATGGCTACACCTTC. This gives the protein CSGRGGDEAVYGYTF.

This rearrangement joins TRBV6-5 to TRBJ1-2; a possible D gene is TRBD1 (5 bases). This CDR3 spans 12 amino acids. V lost 2 bases and J 7 bases, leaving 8 bases between the germline ends. Germline CDR1 reads MNHEY; CDR2 reads SVGAGI. DNA of the CDR3: TGTGCCAGCAGTTACAGGGGACTTGGCTACACCTTC. Encoded protein: CASSYRGLGYTF.

This clone was seen once. The V call is TRBV15, the J call TRBJ2-7; D is perhaps TRBD2 (7 bases). V was trimmed by 0 bases and J by 4 bases, leaving 13 bases between them. Germline loops: CDR1 LNHNV, CDR2 YYDKDF (reference sequence). The CDR3 spans 15 residues. For the CDR3, the DNA is TGTGCCACCAGCAGAGATTCACAGGGAGGGTACGAGCAGTACTTC. The encoded protein is CATSRDSQGGYEQYF.

Remarks on this clone: At one of its ends the junction is not consistent with the germline gene, which may arise from a read error. V is TRBV27 and J is TRBJ1-5, with D maybe TRBD1 (6 bases). The germline gives CDR1 MNHEY, CDR2 SMNVEV (reference sequence). The CDR3 is 15 residues long. The CDR3 protein is CASSAAGTRNRPQHF. The CDR3 DNA follows: TGTGCCAGCAGTGCGGCCGGGACACGTAATCGGCCCCAGCATTTT.

The rearrangement joins TRBV13 to TRBJ1-2; TRBD1 is a possible D gene (5 bases). The CDR3 is made up of 13 amino acids. V was shortened by 5 bases and J by 5 bases, with 12 bases between the two germline ends. CDR1 and CDR2 (germline): PRHDT, FYEKMQ (reference sequence). The CDR3 loop is CASSNRDFYGYTF. The CDR3 nucleotides read TGTGCCAGCAGCAACCGGGACTTTTATGGCTACACCTTC.

The gene calls are TRBV18 and TRBJ2-6, with a weak D call TRBD2 (6 bases). Germline loops: CDR1 KGHSH, CDR2 LQKENI. V was pared by 1 base and J by 2 bases, with 9 bases between. The CDR3 spans 16 residues. CDR3 protein: CASSPQTGAGANVLTF. The CDR3 DNA reads as TGTGCCAGCTCACCACAAACGGGAGCTGGGGCCAACGTCCTGACTTTC.

V and J are TRBV6-2 or TRBV6-3 and TRBJ2-7, with 11 bases that match TRBD2. J was trimmed by 2 bases and V by 6 bases; bases with no gene match: 9. There are 16 residues in the CDR3. Germline V lookup: CDR1 MNHEY, CDR2 SVGEGT. The CDR3 sequence: CASSPLGTSGTYEQYF. In DNA form, the CDR3 reads TGTGCCAGCAGCCCTTTGGGGACTAGCGGCACCTACGAGCAGTACTTC.

The rearrangement links TRBV4-1 to TRBJ2-7; TRBD1 might be the D (6 bases). The CDR3 is 17 amino acids. Germline V gene lookup returns CDR1 MGHRA and CDR2 YSYEKL. The V gene lost 5 bases and the J gene lost 7 bases, with 27 bases spanning the gap. The CDR3 DNA reads TGCGCCAGCAGCAATCAAGGGGTTACAGGGAAAGGTAGTGAGCAGTACTTC. Translated: CASSNQGVTGKGSEQYF.

CDR3 region: CAIAVQGQATYEQYF. The CDR3 region has the DNA TGTGCCATTGCCGTCCAGGGACAGGCGACTTACGAGCAGTACTTC. V usage is TRBV6-5 and J usage is TRBJ2-7; the match to TRBD1 covers 8 bases. J lost 4 bases, V lost 10 bases, and 15 bases had no gene match. There are 15 residues in the CDR3. Germline values: CDR1 MNHEY, CDR2 SVGAGI.

The V call is TRBV12-5, the J call TRBJ1-6, with D possibly TRBD1 on 5 matching bases. Trimming cost V 0 bases and J 12 bases, with 9 bases left between them. CDR1 is LGHNT, CDR2 FRNRAP, per germline. The length of the CDR3 is 13 residues. The CDR3 nucleotides read TGTGCTAGTGGTTTGGTACAAGGGGAACCCCTCCACTTT. Amino acids: CASGLVQGEPLHF.

This clone showed up just a few times. Here the CDR3 DNA reads TGTGCCAGCAGCTTAAGAGGATGGAAAGAGAGGACAGGGGGACTCGATACGCAGTATTTT. It yields the protein CASSLRGWKERTGGLDTQYF. V usage is TRBV21-1 and J usage is TRBJ2-3; the DNA was not compared with TRBD1, the D call given in the table. TRBV21-1 is a pseudogene. This CDR3 contains 20 residues.

The CDR3 coding sequence is TGTGCCAGTAGTATGTCCGGGACAGGGGGATGGAGGTACGAGCAGTACTTC. This codes for CASSMSGTGGWRYEQYF. The V call is TRBV19, the J call TRBJ2-7; TRBD1 agrees at 11 bases. CDR3 length: 17 residues. Germline V gene lookup returns CDR1 LNHDA and CDR2 SQIVND (reference sequence). The V gene end was trimmed by 3 bases and the J gene end by 4 bases; junction bases not matched to a gene: 11.

The V gene is TRBV2, the J gene TRBJ1-1, with TRBD1 as a possible D gene (6 bases). Germline V CDR1 and CDR2: SNHLY, FYNNEI. The CDR3 is 15 amino acids. With 6 bases removed from V and 4 bases from J, the gap between germline ends came to 18 bases. This chain's CDR3 is CASRARQARGTEAFF. The CDR3 DNA reads as TGTGCCAGCAGGGCCCGACAGGCTAGGGGCACTGAAGCTTTCTTT.

The chain is built from TRBV7-8 and TRBJ1-2; perhaps TRBD1 as D (6 bases). The length of the CDR3 is 16 residues. From germline, CDR1 is SGHVS and CDR2 FQNEAQ. The V and J ends lost 5 bases and 2 bases respectively, with 18 bases between them. CDR3: CASSQTGWWSNYGYTF. The CDR3 region has the DNA TGTGCCAGCAGCCAAACAGGGTGGTGGTCGAACTATGGCTACACCTTC.